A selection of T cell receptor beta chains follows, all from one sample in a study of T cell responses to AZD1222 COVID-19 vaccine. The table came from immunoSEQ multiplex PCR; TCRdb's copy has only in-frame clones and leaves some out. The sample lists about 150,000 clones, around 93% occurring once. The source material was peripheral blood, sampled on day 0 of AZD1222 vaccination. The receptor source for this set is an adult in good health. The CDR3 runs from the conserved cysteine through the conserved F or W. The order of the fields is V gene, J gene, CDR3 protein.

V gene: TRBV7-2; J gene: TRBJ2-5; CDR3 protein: CASSLEGQLGTQYF
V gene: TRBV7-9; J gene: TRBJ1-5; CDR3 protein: CASSFHSSDRYSNQPQHF
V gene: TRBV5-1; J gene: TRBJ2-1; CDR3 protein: CASSLSVSAVNEQFF
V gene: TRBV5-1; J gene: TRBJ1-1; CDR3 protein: CASSLPNPTLNTEAFF
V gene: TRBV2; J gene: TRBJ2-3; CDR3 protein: CASSDLAGYSPSTDTQYF
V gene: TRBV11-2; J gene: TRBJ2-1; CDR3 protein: CASKGLTAYNEQFF
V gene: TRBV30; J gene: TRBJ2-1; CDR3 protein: CAWSVVYNEQFF
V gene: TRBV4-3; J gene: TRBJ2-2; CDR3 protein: CASSHRLWPLGTGELFF
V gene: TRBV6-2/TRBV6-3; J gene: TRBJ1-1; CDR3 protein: CASSYIIRGKYTEAFF
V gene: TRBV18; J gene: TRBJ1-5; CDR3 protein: CASSPGRAGNQPQHF
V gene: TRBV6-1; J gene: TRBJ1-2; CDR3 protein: CASSAGILGTNYGYTF
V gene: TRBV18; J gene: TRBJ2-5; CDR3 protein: CASSPGLNQETQYF
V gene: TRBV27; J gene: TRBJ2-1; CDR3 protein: CASSSKGEQFF
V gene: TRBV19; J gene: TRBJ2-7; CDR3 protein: CASSMVEGGEQYF
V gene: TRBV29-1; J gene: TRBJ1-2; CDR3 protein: CSTGDTPGYTF
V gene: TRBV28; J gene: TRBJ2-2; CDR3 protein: CASSLLSRELFF
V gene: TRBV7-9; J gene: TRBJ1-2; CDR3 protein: CASSLEETGVGYTF
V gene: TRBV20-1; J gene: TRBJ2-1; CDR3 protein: CSAEQGNEQFF
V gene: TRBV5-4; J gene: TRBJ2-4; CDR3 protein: CASREAGQAGEYF